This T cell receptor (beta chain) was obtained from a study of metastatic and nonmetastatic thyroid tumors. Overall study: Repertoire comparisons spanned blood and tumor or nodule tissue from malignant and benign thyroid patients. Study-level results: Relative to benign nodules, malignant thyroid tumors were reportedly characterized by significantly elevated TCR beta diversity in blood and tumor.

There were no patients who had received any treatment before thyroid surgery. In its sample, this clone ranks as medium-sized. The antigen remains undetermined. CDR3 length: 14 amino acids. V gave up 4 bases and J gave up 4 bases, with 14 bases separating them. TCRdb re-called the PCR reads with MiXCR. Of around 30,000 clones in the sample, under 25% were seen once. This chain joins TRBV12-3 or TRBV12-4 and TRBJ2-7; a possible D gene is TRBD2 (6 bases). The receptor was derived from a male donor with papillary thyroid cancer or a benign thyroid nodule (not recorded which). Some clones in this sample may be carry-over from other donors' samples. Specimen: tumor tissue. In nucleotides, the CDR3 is TGTGCCAGCAGTTACGGGGGTTCTTCGTACGAGCAGTACTTC. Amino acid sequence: CASSYGGSSYEQYF.